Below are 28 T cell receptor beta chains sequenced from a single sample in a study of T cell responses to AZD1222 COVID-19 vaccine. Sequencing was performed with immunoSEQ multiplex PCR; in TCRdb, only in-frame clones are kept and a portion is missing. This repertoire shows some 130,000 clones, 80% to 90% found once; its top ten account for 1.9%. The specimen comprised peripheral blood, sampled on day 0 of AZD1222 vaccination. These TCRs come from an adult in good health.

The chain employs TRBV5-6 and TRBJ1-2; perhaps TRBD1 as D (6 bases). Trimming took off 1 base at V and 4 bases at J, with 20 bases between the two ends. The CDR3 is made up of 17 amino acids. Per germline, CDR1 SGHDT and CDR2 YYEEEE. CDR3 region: CASSLQQGILQGYGYTF. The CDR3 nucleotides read TGTGCCAGCAGCTTGCAACAGGGTATACTCCAGGGCTATGGCTACACCTTC.

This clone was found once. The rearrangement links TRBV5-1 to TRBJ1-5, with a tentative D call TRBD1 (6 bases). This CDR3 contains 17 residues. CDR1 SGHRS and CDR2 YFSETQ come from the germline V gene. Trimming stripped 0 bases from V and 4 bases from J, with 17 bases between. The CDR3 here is CASSLDPLQGSNQPQHF. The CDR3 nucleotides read TGCGCCAGCAGCTTGGACCCTCTACAGGGATCAAATCAGCCCCAGCATTTT.

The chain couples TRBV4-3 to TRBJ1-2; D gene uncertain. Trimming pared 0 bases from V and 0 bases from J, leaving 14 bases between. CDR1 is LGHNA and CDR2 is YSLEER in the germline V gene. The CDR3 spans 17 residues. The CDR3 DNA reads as TGCGCCAGCAGCCAAGATAACTTGGTAGACGCTAACTATGGCTACACCTTC. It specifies CASSQDNLVDANYGYTF.

Written as DNA, the CDR3 is TGTGCCAGCATCCAGACAGGGATGGGCACTGAAGCTTTCTTT. This translates into CASIQTGMGTEAFF. The V gene is TRBV7-2, the J gene TRBJ1-1; 7 nucleotides align to TRBD1. CDR3 length equals 14 residues. Germline CDR1 reads SGHTA; CDR2 reads FQGNSA. After removal of 7 bases from V and 4 bases from J, the junction contained 9 bases not matched to a gene.

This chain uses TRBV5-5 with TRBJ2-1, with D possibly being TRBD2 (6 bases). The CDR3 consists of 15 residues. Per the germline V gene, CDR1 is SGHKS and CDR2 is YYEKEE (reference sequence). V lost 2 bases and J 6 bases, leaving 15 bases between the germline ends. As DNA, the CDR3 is TGTGCCAGCAGCTTTCTTCTCAGGGAGGTCAATGAGCAGTTCTTC. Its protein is CASSFLLREVNEQFF.

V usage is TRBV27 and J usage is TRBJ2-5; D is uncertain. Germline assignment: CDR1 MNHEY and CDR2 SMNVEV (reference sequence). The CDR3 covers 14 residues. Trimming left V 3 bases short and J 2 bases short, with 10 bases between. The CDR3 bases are TGTGCCAGCAGTTTCCGCCTGGGACAAGAGACCCAGTACTTC. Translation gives CASSFRLGQETQYF.

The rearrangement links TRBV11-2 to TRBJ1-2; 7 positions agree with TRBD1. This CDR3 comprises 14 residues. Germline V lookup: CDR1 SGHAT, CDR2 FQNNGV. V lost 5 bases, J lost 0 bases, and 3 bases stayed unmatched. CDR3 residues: CASSLTGSNYGYTF. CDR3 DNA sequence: TGTGCCAGCAGCCTGACAGGGTCTAACTATGGCTACACCTTC.

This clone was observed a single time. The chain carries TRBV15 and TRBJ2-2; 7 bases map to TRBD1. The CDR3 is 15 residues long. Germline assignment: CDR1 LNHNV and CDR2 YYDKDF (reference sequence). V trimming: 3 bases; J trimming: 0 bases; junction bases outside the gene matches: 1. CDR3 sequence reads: CATSSGTANTGELFF. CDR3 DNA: TGTGCCACCAGCAGTGGGACAGCGAACACCGGGGAGCTGTTTTTT.

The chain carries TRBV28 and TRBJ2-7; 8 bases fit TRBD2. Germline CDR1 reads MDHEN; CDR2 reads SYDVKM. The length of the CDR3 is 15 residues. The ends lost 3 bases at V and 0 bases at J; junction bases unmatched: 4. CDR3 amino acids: CASSFGGGSSYEQYF. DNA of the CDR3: TGTGCCAGCAGTTTCGGGGGGGGTAGCTCCTACGAGCAGTACTTC. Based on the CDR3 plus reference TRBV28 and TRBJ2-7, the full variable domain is DVKVTQSSRYLVKRTGEKVFLECVQDMDHENMFWYRQDPGLGLRLIYFSYDVKMKEKGDIPEGYSVSREKKERFSLILESASTNQTSMYLCASSFGGGSSYEQYFGPGTRLTVT.

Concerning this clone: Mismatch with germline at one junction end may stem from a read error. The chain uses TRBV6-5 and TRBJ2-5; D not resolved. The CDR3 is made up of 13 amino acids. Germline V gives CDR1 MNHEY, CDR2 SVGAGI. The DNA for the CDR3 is TGTGCCAGCAGTGACTCTGGGTGGGAGACCCAGTACTTC. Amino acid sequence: CASSDSGWETQYF.

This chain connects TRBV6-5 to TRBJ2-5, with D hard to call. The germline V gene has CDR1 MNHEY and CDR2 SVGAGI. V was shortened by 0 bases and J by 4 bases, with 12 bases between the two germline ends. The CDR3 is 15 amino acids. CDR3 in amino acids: CASSYSRLMGETQYF. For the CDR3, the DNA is TGTGCCAGCAGTTACTCGAGGTTAATGGGAGAGACCCAGTACTTC.

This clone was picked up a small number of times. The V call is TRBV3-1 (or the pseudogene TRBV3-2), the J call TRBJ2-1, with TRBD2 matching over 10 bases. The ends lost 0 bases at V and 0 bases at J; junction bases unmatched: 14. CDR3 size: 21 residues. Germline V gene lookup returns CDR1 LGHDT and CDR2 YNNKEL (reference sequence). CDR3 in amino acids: CASSQEWDSGGRISSYNEQFF. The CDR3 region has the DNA TGTGCCAGCAGCCAAGAATGGGATAGCGGGGGGCGAATCAGCTCCTACAATGAGCAGTTCTTC.

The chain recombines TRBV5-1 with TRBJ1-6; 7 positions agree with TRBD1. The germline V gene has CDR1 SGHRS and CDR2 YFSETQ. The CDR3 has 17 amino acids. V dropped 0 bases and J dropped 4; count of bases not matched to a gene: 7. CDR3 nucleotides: TGCGCCAGCAGCTTGGATTTTCCGGGACAGTATAATTCACCCCTCCACTTT. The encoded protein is CASSLDFPGQYNSPLHF.

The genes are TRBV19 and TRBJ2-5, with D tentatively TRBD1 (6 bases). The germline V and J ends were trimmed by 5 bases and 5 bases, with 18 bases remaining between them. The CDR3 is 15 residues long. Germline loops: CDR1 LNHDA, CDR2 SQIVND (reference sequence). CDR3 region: CASSPSRGYGETQYF. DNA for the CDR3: TGTGCCAGTAGTCCTAGCAGGGGTTATGGGGAGACCCAGTACTTC.

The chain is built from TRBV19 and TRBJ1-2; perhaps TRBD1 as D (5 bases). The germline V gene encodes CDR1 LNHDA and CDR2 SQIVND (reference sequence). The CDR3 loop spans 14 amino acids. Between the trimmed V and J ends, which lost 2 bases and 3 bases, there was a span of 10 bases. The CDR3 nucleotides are TGTGCCAGTAGTATAACGGGGGTCGACTATGGCTACACCTTC. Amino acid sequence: CASSITGVDYGYTF. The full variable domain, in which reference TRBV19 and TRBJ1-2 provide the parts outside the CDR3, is DGGITQSPKYLFRKEGQNVTLSCEQNLNHDAMYWYRQDPGQGLRLIYYSQIVNDFQKGDIAEGYSVSREKKESFPLTVTSAQKNPTAFYLCASSITGVDYGYTFGSGTRLTVV.

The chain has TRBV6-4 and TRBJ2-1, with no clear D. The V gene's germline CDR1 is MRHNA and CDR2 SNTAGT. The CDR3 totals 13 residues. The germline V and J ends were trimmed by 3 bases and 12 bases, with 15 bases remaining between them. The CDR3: CASSEYERHGQFF. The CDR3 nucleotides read TGTGCCAGCAGTGAATACGAGAGACACGGGCAGTTCTTC.

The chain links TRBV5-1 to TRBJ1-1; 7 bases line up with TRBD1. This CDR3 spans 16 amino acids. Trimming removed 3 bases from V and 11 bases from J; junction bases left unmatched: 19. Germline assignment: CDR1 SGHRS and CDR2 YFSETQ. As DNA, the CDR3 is TGCGCCAGCAGCTCGGGTTCTAGGGACAGTCCAAGTGGGGCTTTCTTT. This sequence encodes CASSSGSRDSPSGAFF.

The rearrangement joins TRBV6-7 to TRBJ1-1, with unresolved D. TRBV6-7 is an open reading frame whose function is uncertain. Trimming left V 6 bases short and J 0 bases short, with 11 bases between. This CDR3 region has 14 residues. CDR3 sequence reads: CASRTAALNTEAFF. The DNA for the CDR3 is TGTGCCAGCAGGACGGCCGCGCTGAACACTGAAGCTTTCTTT.

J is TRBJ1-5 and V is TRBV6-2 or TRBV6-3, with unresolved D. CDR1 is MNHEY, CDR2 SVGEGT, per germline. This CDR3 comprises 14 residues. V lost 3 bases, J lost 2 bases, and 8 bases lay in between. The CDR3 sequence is CASSYERGNQPQHF. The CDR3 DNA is TGTGCCAGCAGTTATGAACGGGGCAATCAGCCCCAGCATTTT.

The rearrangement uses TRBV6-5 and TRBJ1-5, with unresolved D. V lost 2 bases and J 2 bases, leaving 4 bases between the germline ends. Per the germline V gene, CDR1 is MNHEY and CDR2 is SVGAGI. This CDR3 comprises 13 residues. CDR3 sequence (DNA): TGTGCCAGCAGTTACGGGGGCAATCAGCCCCAGCATTTT. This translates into CASSYGGNQPQHF.

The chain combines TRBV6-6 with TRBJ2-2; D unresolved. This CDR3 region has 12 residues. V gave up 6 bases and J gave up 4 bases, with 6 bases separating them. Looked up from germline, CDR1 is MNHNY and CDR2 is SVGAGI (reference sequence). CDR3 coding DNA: TGTGCCAGCAGGGGAATCACCGGGGAGCTGTTTTTT. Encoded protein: CASRGITGELFF.

CDR3 DNA: TGTGCCATACGCTCCCGGGGCGGCAACACTGAAGCTTTCTTT. It specifies CAIRSRGGNTEAFF. The chain is built from TRBV10-3 and TRBJ1-1, with D perhaps TRBD1 (5 bases). V lost 9 bases, J lost 2 bases, and 16 bases lay in between. This CDR3 is built from 14 residues. CDR1 is ENHRY, CDR2 SYGVKD, per germline.

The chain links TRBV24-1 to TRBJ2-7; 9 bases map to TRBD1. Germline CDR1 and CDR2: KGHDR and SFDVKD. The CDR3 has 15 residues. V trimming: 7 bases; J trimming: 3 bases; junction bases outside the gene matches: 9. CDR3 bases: TGTGCCACCAGAGCAAAGGGACAGGGACTCTACGAGCAGTACTTC. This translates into CATRAKGQGLYEQYF.

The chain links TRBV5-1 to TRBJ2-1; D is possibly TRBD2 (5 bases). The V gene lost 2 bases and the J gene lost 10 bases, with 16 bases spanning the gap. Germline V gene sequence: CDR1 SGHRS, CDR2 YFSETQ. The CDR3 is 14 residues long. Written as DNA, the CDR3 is TGCGCCAGCAGCTTAACCTGGACTGTCGCGGAGCAGTTCTTC. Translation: CASSLTWTVAEQFF.

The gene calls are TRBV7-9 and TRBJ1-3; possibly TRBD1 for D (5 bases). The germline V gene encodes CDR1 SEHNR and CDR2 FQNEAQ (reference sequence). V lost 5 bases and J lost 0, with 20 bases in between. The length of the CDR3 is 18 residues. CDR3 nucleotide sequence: TGTGCCAGCAGCCCCGAGGTGGGGCGTTTACTCTCTGGAAACACCATATATTTT. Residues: CASSPEVGRLLSGNTIYF.

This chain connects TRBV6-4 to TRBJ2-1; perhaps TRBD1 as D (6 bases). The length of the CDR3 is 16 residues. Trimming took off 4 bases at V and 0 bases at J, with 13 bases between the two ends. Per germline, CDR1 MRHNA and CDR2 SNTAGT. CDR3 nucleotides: TGTGCCAGCAGTGGGACAGTTACTAGCTCCTACAATGAGCAGTTCTTC. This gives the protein CASSGTVTSSYNEQFF.

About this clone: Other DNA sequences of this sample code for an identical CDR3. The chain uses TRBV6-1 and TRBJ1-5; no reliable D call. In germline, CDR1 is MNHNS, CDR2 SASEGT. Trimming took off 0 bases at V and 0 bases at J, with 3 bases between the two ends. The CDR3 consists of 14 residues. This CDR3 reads CASSEAGSNQPQHF. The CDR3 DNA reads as TGTGCCAGCAGTGAAGCGGGTAGCAATCAGCCCCAGCATTTT.

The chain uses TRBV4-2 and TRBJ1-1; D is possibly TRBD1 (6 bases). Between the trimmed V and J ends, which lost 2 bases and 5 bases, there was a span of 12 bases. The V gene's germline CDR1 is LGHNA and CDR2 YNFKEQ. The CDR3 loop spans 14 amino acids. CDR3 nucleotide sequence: TGTGCCAGCAGCCAACCAGGGGTTAGGACTGAAGCTTTCTTT. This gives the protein CASSQPGVRTEAFF.